These 18 T cell receptor beta chains came from one sample sequenced in a study of blood T cell repertoires in COVID-19. Clones were read by immunoSEQ multiplex PCR, and TCRdb kept only the in-frame ones, dropping some. The data contain about 68,000 clones, 91% of them seen just once; the ten biggest clones take up around 2.6%. The sequenced material came from peripheral blood. All receptors come from a man between 50 and 59 years old with COVID-19, enrolled during active disease.

The rearrangement uses TRBV20-1 and TRBJ2-7; perhaps TRBD1 as D (6 bases). V lost 5 bases to trimming and J lost 3 bases, with 8 bases between them. The CDR3 consists of 11 residues. Germline assignment: CDR1 DFQATT and CDR2 SNEGSKA (reference sequence). In DNA form, the CDR3 reads TGCAGTGCTGGGACATTCTACGAGCAGTACGTC. Residues: CSAGTFYEQYV.

V gene TRBV4-1 combines with J gene TRBJ1-1, with 8 bases fitting TRBD1. There are 17 residues in the CDR3. With 6 bases clipped from V and 0 bases from J, the junction kept 12 bases outside the gene matches. CDR1 and CDR2 (germline): MGHRA, YSYEKL. In nucleotides, the CDR3 is TGCGCCAGCAGTCTCGGAACACAGGGGGGGGTGAACACTGAAGCTTTCTTT. It encodes CASSLGTQGGVNTEAFF.

This chain links TRBV2 with TRBJ1-2, with D hard to call. Germline V gene lookup returns CDR1 SNHLY and CDR2 FYNNEI. The length of the CDR3 is 11 residues. The V and J ends lost 9 bases and 1 base respectively, with 6 bases between them. CDR3 region: CARGGNYGYTF. The CDR3 bases are TGTGCCAGAGGCGGTAACTATGGCTACACCTTC.

This chain links TRBV5-5 with TRBJ2-7; no firm D call. V was trimmed by 1 base and J by 2 bases, leaving 4 bases between them. CDR1 and CDR2 (germline): SGHKS, YYEKEE (reference sequence). The CDR3 spans 12 residues. In nucleotides, the CDR3 is TGTGCCAGCAGCTTGATAACCTACGAGCAGTACTTC. Residues: CASSLITYEQYF.

This chain joins TRBV20-1 and TRBJ2-3; 10 bases map to TRBD1. The CDR3 contains 17 residues. Germline trimming cut 3 bases from V and 5 bases from J; bases unmatched to any gene: 14. Germline V lookup: CDR1 DFQATT, CDR2 SNEGSKA (reference sequence). The CDR3 coding sequence is TGCAGTGCTAGTCAGACAGGGGGCGGAGGCTCGTTAGATACGCAGTATTTT. Its protein is CSASQTGGGGSLDTQYF.

The chain couples TRBV6-2 or TRBV6-3 to TRBJ1-1, with 8 nucleotides matching TRBD1. Germline V CDR1 and CDR2: MNHEY, SVGEGT. With 0 bases clipped from V and 0 bases from J, the junction kept 9 bases outside the gene matches. The CDR3 sequence is 18 residues long. In nucleotides, the CDR3 is TGTGCCAGCAGTTACTCGCTGACAGGGGCCACCATGAACACTGAAGCTTTCTTT. Translated, it gives CASSYSLTGATMNTEAFF.

The chain is built from TRBV11-2 and TRBJ1-4, with a possible D match to TRBD1 (6 bases). Per the germline V gene, CDR1 is SGHAT and CDR2 is FQNNGV. This CDR3 contains 14 residues. Trimming left V 7 bases short and J 7 bases short, with 16 bases between. CDR3 residues: CASTSTGSVEKLFF. The CDR3 bases are TGTGCCAGCACCTCAACAGGGTCGGTTGAAAAACTGTTTTTT.

The CDR3 region has the DNA TGTGCCAGCGAGGAAGAGGGCCTGTTATTAAAGACCCAGTACTTC. It encodes CASEEEGLLLKTQYF. The chain carries TRBV6-5 and TRBJ2-5; D is possibly TRBD2 (5 bases). In germline, CDR1 is MNHEY, CDR2 SVGAGI. Trimming took off 8 bases at V and 6 bases at J, with 22 bases between the two ends. The CDR3 is made up of 15 amino acids.

This rearrangement joins TRBV10-2 to TRBJ1-1; 7 positions agree with TRBD1. J gave up 6 bases and V 5 bases, and 6 bases lay outside the gene matches. The CDR3 sequence is 13 residues long. CDR1 WSHSY and CDR2 SAAADI come from the germline V gene. CDR3 DNA: TGCGCCAGCAGTCAAGGGGGCATCTCTGAAGCTTTCTTT. It codes for CASSQGGISEAFF.

This clone was seen a few times. This chain links TRBV5-6 with TRBJ2-5; the match to TRBD1 covers 10 bases. The germline gives CDR1 SGHDT, CDR2 YYEEEE. The CDR3 has 14 amino acids. V was pared by 0 bases and J by 5 bases, with 1 base of the junction left unmatched. CDR3 DNA sequence: TGTGCCAGCAGCTTGGTGGACAGGGGGGAGACCCAGTACTTC. This translates into CASSLVDRGETQYF.

This chain connects TRBV5-5 to TRBJ1-2; 7 nucleotides agree with TRBD1. CDR1 and CDR2 from the germline V gene are SGHKS and YYEKEE (reference sequence). Unmatched junction bases numbered 2, after V lost 2 bases and J lost 7 bases. The CDR3 consists of 12 residues. CDR3 DNA: TGTGCCAGCAGCTTTAGACAGGGTGGCTACACCTTC. Translation: CASSFRQGGYTF.

The chain combines TRBV19 with TRBJ2-7, with a possible D match to TRBD1 (5 bases). Germline CDR1 LNHDA, CDR2 SQIVND (reference sequence). The germline V and J ends were trimmed by 6 bases and 1 base, with 10 bases remaining between them. CDR3 length: 13 residues. The CDR3 loop is CASSSPGSYEQYF. The CDR3 region has the DNA TGTGCCAGTAGCTCTCCAGGGTCCTACGAGCAGTACTTC.

V and J are TRBV5-6 and TRBJ2-7, with 8 positions matching TRBD2. This CDR3 contains 14 residues. The ends lost 2 bases at V and 2 bases at J; junction bases unmatched: 3. In germline, CDR1 is SGHDT, CDR2 YYEEEE. Written as DNA, the CDR3 is TGTGCCAGCAGCTTTGATAGCGGGACCTACGAGCAGTACTTC. Translation: CASSFDSGTYEQYF.

The chain is built from TRBV6-5 and TRBJ2-5, with 7 nucleotides matching TRBD1. The CDR3 consists of 13 residues. The trim removed 6 bases at V and 2 bases at J, leaving 3 bases unmatched. CDR1 is MNHEY and CDR2 is SVGAGI in the germline V gene. As DNA, the CDR3 is TGTGCCAGCAGGTACAGGGGACAAGAGACCCAGTACTTC. Translation: CASRYRGQETQYF.

The V gene is TRBV6-5, the J gene TRBJ2-2, with 9 bases that match TRBD2. The CDR3 totals 15 residues. V gave up 6 bases and J gave up 6 bases; unmatched junction bases: 8. Germline loops: CDR1 MNHEY, CDR2 SVGAGI. The CDR3 loop is CASRVGGGRAGELFF. Here the CDR3 DNA reads TGTGCCAGCAGAGTGGGAGGCGGGAGGGCCGGGGAGCTGTTTTTT.

The chain is built from TRBV5-1 and TRBJ2-1; TRBD2 agrees at 14 bases. CDR1 and CDR2 from the germline V gene are SGHRS and YFSETQ. V shed 4 bases, J shed 5 bases, and the junction held 2 bases outside the gene matches. The CDR3 covers 15 residues. CDR3: CASSGGLAGDNEQFF. As DNA, the CDR3 is TGCGCCAGCAGCGGGGGACTAGCGGGGGACAATGAGCAGTTCTTC.

The chain is built from TRBV5-5 and TRBJ2-1; 9 bases are shared with TRBD2. The CDR3 runs 15 residues. With 3 bases clipped from V and 5 bases from J, the junction kept 6 bases outside the gene matches. CDR1 SGHKS and CDR2 YYEKEE come from the germline V gene (reference sequence). CDR3 sequence: CASSSLAGLDNEQFF. The DNA for the CDR3 is TGTGCCAGCAGCTCCCTAGCGGGATTAGACAATGAGCAGTTCTTC.

V usage is TRBV7-9 and J usage is TRBJ2-3; 7 bases are shared with TRBD1. The CDR3 has 15 amino acids. V shed 5 bases and J 3 bases; nucleotides not matched to a gene: 8. Germline-derived CDR1 and CDR2 are SEHNR and FQNEAQ (reference sequence). Written as DNA, the CDR3 is TGTGCCAGCAGCCCCCCAGGGGGAGAAACAGATACGCAGTATTTT. It encodes CASSPPGGETDTQYF.